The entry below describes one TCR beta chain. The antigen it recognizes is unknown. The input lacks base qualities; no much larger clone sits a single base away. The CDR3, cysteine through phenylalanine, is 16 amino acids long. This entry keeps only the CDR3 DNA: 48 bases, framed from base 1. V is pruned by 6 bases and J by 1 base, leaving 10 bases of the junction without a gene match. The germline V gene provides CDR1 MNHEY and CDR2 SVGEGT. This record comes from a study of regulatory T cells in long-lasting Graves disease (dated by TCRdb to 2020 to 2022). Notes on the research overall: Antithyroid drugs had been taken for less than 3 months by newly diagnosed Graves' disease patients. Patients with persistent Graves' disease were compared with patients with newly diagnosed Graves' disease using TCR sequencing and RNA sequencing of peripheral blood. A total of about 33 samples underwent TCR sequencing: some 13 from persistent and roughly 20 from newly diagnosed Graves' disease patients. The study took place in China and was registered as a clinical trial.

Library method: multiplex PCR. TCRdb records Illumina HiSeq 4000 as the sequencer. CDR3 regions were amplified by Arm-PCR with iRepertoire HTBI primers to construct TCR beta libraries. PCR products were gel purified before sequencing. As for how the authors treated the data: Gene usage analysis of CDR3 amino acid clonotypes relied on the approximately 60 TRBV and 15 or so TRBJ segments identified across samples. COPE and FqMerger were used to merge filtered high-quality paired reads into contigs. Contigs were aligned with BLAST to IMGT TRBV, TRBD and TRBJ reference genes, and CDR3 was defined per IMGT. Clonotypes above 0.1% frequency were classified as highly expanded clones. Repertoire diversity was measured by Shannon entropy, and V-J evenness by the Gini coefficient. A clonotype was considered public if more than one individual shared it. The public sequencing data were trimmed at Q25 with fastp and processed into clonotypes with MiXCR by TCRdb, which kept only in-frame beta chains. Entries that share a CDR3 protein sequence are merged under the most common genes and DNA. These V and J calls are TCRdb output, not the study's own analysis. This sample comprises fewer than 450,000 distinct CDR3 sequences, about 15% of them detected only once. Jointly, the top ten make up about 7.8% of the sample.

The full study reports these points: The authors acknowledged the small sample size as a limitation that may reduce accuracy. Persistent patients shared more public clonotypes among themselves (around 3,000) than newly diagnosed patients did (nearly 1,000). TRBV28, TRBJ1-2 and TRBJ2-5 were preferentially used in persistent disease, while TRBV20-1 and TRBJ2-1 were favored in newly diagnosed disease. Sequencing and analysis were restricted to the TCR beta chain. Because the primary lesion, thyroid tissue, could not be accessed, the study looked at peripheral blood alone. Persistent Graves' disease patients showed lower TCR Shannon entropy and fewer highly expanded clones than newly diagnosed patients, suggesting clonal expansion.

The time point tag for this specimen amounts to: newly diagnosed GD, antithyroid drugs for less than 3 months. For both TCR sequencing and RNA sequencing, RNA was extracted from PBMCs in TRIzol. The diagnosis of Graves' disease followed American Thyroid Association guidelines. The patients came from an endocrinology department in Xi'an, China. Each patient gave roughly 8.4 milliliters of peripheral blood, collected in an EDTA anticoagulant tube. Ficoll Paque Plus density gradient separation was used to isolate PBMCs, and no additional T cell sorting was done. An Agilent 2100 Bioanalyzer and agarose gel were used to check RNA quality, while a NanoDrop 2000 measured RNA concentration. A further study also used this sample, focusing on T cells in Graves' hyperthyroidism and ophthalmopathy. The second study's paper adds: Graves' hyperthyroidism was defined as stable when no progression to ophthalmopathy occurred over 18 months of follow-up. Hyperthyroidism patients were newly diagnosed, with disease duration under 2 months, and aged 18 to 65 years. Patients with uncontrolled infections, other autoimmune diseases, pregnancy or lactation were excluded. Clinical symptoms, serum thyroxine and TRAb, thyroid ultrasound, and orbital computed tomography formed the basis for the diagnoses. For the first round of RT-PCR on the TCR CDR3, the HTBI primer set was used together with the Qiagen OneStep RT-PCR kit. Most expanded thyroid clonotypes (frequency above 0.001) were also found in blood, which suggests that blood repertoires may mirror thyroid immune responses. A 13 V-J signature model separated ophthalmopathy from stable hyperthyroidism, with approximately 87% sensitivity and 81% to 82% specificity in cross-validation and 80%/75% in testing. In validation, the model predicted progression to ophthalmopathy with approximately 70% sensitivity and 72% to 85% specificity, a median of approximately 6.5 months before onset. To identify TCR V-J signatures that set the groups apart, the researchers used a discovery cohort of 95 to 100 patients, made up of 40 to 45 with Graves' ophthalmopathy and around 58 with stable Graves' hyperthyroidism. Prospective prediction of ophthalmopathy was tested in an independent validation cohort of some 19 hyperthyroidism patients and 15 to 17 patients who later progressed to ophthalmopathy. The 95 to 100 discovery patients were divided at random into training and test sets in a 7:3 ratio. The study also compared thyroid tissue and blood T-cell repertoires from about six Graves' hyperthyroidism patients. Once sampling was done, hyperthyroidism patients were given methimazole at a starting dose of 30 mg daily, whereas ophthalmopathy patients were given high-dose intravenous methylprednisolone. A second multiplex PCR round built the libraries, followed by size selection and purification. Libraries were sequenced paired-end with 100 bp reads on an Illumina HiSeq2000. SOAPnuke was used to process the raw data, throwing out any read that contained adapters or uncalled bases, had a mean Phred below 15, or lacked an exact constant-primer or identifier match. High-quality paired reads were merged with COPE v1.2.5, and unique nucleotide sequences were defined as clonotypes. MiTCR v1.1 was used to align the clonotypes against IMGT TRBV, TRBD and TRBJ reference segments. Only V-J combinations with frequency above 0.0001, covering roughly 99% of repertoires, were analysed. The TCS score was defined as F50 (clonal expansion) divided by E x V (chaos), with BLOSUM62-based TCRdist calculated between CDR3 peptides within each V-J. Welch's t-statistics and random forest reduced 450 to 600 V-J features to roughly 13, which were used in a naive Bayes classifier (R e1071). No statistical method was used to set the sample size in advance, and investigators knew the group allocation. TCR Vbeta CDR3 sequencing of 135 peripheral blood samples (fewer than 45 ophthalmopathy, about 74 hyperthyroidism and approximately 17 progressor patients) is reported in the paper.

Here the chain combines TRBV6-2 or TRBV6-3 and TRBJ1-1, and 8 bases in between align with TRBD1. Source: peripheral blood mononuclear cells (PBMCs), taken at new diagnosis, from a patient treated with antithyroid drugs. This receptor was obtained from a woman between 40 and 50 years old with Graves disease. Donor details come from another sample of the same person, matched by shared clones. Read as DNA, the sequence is TGTGCCAGCAGCTCCCGGACAGGGCCGCGGAACACTGAAGCTTTCTTT. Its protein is CASSSRTGPRNTEAFF.